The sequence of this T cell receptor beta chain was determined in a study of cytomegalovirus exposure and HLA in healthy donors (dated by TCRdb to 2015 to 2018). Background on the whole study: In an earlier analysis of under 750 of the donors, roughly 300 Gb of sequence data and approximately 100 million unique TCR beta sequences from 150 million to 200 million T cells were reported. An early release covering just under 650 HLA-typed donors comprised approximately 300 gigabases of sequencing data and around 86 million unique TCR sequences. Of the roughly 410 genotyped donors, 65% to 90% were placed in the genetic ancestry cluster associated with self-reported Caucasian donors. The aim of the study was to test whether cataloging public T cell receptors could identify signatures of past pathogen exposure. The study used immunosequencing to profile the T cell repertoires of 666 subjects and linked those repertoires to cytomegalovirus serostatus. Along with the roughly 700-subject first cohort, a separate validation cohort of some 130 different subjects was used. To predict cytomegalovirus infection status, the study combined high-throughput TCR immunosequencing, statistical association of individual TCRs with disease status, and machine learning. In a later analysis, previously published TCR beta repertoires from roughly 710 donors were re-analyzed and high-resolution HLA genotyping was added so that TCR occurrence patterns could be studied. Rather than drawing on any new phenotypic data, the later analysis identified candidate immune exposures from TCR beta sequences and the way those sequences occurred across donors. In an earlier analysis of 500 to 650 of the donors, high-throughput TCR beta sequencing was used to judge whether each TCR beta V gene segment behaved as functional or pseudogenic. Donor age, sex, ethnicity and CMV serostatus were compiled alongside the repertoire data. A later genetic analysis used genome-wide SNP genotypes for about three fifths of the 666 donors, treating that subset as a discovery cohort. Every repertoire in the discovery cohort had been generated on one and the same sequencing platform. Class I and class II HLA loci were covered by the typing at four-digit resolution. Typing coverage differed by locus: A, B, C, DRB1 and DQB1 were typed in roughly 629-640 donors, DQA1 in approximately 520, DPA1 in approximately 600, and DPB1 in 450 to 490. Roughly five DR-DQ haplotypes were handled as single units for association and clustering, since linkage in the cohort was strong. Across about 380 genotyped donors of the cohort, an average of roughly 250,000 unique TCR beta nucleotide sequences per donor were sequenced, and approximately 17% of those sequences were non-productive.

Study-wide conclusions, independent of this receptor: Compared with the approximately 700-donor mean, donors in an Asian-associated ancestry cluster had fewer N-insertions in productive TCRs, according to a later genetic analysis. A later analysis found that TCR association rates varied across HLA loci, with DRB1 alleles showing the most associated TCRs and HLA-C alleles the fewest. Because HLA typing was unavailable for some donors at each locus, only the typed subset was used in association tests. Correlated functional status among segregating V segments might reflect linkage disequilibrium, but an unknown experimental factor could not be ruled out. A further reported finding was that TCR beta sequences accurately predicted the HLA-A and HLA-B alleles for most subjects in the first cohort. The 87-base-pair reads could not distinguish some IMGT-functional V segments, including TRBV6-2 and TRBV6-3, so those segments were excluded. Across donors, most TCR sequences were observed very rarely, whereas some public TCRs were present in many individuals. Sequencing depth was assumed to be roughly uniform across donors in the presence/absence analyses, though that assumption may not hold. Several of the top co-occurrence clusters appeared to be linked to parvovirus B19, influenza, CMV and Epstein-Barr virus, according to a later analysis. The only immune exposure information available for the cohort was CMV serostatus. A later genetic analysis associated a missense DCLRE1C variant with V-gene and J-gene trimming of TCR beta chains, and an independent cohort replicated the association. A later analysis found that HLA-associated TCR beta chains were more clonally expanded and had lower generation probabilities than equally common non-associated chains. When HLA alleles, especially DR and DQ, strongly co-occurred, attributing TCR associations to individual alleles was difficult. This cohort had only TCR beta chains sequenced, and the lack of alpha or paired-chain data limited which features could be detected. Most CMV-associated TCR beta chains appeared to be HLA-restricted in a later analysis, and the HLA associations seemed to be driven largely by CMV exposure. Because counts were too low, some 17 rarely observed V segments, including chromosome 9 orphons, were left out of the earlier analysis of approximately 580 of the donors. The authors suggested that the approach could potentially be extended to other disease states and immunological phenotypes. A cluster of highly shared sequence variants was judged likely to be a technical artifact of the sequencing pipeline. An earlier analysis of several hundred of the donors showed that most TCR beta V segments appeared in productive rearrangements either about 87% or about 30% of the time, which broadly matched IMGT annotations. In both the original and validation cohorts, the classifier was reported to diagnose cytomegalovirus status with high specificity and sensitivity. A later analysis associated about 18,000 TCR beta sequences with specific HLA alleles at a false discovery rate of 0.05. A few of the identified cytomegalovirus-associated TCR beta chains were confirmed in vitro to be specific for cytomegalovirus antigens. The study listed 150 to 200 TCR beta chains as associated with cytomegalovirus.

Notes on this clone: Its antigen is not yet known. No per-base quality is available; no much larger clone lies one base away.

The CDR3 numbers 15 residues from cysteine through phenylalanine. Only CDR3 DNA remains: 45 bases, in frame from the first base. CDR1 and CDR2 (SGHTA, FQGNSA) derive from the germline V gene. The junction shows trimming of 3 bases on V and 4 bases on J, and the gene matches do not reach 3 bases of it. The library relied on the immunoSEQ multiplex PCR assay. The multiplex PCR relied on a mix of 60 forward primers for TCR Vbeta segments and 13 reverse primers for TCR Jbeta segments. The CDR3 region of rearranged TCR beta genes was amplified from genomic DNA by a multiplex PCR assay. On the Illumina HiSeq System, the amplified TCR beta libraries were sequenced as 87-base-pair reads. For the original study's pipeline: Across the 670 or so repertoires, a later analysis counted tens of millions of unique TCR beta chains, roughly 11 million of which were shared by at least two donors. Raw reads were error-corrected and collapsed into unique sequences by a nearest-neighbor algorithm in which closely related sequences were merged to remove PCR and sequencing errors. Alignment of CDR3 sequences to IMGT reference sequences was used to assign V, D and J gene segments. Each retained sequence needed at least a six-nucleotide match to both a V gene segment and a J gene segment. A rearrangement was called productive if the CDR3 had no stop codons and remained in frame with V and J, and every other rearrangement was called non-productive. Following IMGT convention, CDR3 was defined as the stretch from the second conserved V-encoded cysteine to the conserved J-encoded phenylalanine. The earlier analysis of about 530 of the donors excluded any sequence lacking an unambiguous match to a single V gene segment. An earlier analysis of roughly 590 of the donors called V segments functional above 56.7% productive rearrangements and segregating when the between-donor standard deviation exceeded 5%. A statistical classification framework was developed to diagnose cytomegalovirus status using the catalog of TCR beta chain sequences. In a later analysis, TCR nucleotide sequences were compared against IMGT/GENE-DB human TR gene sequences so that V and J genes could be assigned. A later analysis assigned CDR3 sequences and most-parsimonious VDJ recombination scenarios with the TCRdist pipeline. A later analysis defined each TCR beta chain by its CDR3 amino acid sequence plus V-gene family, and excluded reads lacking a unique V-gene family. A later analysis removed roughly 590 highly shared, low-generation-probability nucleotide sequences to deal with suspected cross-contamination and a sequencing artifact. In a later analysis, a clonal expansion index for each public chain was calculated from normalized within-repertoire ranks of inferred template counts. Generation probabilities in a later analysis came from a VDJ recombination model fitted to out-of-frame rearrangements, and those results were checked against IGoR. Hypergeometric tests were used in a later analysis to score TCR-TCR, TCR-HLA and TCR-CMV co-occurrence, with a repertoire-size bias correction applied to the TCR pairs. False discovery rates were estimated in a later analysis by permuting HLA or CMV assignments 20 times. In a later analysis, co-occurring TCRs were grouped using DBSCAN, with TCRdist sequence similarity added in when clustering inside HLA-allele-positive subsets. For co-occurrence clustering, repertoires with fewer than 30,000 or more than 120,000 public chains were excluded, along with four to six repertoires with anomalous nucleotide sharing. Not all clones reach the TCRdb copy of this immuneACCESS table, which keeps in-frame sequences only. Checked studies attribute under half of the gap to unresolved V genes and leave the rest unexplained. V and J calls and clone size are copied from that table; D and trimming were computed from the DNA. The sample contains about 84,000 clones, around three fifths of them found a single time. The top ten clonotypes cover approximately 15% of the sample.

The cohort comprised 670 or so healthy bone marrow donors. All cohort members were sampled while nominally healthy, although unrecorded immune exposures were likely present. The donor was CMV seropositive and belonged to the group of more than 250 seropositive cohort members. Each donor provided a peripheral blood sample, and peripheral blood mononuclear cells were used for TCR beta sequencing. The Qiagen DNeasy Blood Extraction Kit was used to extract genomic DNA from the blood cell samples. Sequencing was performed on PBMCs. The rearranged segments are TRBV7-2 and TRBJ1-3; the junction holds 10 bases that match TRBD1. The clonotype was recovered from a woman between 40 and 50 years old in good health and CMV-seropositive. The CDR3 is CASSFAGQGGNTIYF. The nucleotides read TGTGCCAGCAGCTTTGCGGGACAGGGGGGAAACACCATATATTTT.